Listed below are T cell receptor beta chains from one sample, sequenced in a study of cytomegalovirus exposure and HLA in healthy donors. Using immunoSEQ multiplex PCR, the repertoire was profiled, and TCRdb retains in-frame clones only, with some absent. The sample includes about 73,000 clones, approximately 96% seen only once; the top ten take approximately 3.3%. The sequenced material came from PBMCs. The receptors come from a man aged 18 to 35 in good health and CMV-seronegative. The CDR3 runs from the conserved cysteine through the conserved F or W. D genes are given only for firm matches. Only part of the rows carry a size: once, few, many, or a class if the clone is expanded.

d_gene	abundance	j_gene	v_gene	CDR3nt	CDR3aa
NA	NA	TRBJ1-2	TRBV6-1	TGTGCCAGCAGTGCGACAGGCGGCTATGGCTACACCTTC	CASSATGGYGYTF
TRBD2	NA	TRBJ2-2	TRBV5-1	TGCGCCAGCAGCCTATGGGACTACCGAGGAAACACCGGGGAGCTGTTTTTT	CASSLWDYRGNTGELFF
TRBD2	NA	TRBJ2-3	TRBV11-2	TGTGCCAGCAGCTGGGAACTAGCGTTAGGCACAGATACGCAGTATTTT	CASSWELALGTDTQYF
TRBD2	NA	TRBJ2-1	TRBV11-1	TGTGCCAGCAGCTTATGGTCTAGCGGGGGAAATGAGCAGTTCTTC	CASSLWSSGGNEQFF
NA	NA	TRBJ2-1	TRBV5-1	TGCGCCAGCGGGAAACAGGGCTCGCTCAATGAGCAGTTCTTC	CASGKQGSLNEQFF
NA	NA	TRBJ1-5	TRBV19	TGTGCCAGTAGTGTTCAAGGGGTTCAGCCCCAGCATTTT	CASSVQGVQPQHF
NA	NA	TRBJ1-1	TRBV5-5	TGTGCCAGCAGGGTCCCAGGCCGCGACGAAGCTTTCTTT	CASRVPGRDEAFF
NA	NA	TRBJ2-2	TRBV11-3	TGTGCCAGCAGCCTATACAGGAACACCGGGGAGCTGTTTTTT	CASSLYRNTGELFF
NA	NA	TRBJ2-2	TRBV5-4	TGTGCCAGCCACCGACCGGCAGGAGGGACCGGGGAGCTGTTTTTT	CASHRPAGGTGELFF
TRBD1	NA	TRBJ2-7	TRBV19	TGTGCCAGTAGTATAGATCGCGGGACAGGGGAGCAGTACTTC	CASSIDRGTGEQYF
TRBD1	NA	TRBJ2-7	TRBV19	TGTGCCAGTAGCACCGGGACAGACTGGTACGAGCAGTACTTC	CASSTGTDWYEQYF
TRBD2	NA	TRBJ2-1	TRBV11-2	TGTGCCAGCAGGGAAGGACTAGCGGGGGGCTTCACTCCCTACAATGAGCAGTTCTTC	CASREGLAGGFTPYNEQFF
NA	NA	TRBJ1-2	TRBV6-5	TGTGCCAGCAGTTCCATCGGGACACCGTTAGGTGGCTACACCTTC	CASSSIGTPLGGYTF
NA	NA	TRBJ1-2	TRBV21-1	TGTGCCAGCAGCAAAGCCAACAGGTCAAATCACCTCTATGGCTACACCTTC	CASSKANRSNHLYGYTF
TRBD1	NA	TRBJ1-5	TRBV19	TGTGCCAGTAGTCCCGTTTTCGGACAGGGCCAGCCCCAGCATTTT	CASSPVFGQGQPQHF
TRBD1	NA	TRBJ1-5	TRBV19	TGTGCCAGTAACAAACCGGGACAGGGTTTTCAGCCCCAGCATTTT	CASNKPGQGFQPQHF
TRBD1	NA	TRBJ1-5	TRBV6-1	TGTGCCAGCGGGACAGGGGTTGGGCCCCAGCATTTT	CASGTGVGPQHF
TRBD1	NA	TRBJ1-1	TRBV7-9	TGTGCCAGCAGCTTCGGCGGGGACAGGGATAGGGCAATGAACACTGAAGCTTTCTTT	CASSFGGDRDRAMNTEAFF
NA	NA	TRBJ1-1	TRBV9	TGTGCCAGCAGCGTAGACATGAACACTGAAGCTTTCTTT	CASSVDMNTEAFF
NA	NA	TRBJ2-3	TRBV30	TGTGCCATACAGCGCACAGATACGCAGTATTTT	CAIQRTDTQYF
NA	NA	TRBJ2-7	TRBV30	TGTGCCCGATCGCAGGGGTACGAGCAGTACTTC	CARSQGYEQYF
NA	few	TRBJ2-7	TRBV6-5	TGTGCCAGCAGTTCACACCCCCACGACAAGTCCTACGAGCAGTACTTC	CASSSHPHDKSYEQYF
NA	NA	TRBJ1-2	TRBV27	TGTGCCAGCAGTTTAACGGCCCGACAGAACTATGGCTACACCTTC	CASSLTARQNYGYTF
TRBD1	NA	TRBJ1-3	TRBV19	TGTGCCAGTAGTATCCGGGACAGGGTGGGTCCGAGGTCTGGAAACACCATATATTTT	CASSIRDRVGPRSGNTIYF
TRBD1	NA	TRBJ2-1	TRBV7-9	TGTGCCAGCAGCTTCTATCTGACAGGGGTGGACAATGAGCAGTTCTTC	CASSFYLTGVDNEQFF
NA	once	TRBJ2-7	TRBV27	TGTGCCAGCAGTCGGGTTTCGACAGACAGACGATTAACCTACGAGCAGTACTTC	CASSRVSTDRRLTYEQYF
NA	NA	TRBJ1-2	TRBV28	TGTGCCAGCAGTTCACAACAGCCGATCTATGGCTACACCTTC	CASSSQQPIYGYTF
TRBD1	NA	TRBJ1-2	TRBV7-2	TGTGCCAGCGTGCCGGGGTTCGGGACAGGCGTGTATGGCTACACCTTC	CASVPGFGTGVYGYTF
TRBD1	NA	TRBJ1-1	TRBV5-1	TGCGCCAGCAGCTTTACAGGGGGCACTGAAGCTTTCTTT	CASSFTGGTEAFF
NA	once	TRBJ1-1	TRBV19	TGTGCCAGTAGAGGGCTCGGGGGGGCCGAAGCTTTCTTT	CASRGLGGAEAFF
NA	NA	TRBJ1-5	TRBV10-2	TGCGCCAGCAGTGAGCGTCAGGGGCCGCATCAGCCCCAGCATTTT	CASSERQGPHQPQHF
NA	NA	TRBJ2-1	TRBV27	TGTGCCAGCGGCCAGACAGGCTTTTTCTACAATGAGCAGTTCTTC	CASGQTGFFYNEQFF
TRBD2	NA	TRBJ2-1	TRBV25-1	TGTGCCAGCAGTGATCGGCTAGCGGGGATTCGGTACAATGAGCAGTTCTTC	CASSDRLAGIRYNEQFF
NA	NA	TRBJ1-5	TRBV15	TGTGCCACCAGCCCCGGACAGATTAGCAATCAGCCCCAGCATTTT	CATSPGQISNQPQHF
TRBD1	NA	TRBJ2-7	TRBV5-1	TGCGCCAGCAGCTGGGGGGGACAGGGGAGTTACGAGCAGTACTTC	CASSWGGQGSYEQYF
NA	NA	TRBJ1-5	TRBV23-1	TGCGCCAGCAGTTCACAGGGCCCCCGGCAGCCCCAGCATTTT	CASSSQGPRQPQHF
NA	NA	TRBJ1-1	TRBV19	TGTGCCAGTAGGGGGGCGCAGGGTGAAGCTTTCTTT	CASRGAQGEAFF
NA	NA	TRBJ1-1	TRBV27	TGTGCCAGCAGTCCAGGGTTTGGTGGCACTGAAGCTTTCTTT	CASSPGFGGTEAFF
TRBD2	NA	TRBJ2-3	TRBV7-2	TGTGCCAGCAGCCGAGGGACTAGCCCCGGCGCAGATACGCAGTATTTT	CASSRGTSPGADTQYF
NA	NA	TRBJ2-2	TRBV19	TGTGCCAGTATCACACCGAACACCGGGGAGCTGTTTTTT	CASITPNTGELFF
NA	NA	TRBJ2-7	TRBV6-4	TGTGCCAGCAGGGATGACTGGTACCCCCTTCTATATTACGAGCAGTACTTC	CASRDDWYPLLYYEQYF
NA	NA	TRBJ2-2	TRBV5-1	TGCGCCAGCAGCTTATTGGTGGGGCCTGAGAACACCGGGGAGCTGTTTTTT	CASSLLVGPENTGELFF
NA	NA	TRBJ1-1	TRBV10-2	TGCGCCAGCAGTGAAGGGGGGGTCGGCACTGAAGCTTTCTTT	CASSEGGVGTEAFF
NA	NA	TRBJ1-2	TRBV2	TGTGCCAGCATGGCGGGGACGGTATATGGCTACACCTTC	CASMAGTVYGYTF
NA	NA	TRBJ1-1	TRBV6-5	TGTGCCAGCAGCTCACAGAACACTGAAGCTTTCTTT	CASSSQNTEAFF
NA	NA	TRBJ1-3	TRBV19	TGTGCCAGTAGTATTACGGCCGGGACAATTGGAAACACCATATATTTT	CASSITAGTIGNTIYF
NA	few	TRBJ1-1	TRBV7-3	TGTGCCAGCAGCCGGACAGACAACACTGAAGCTTTCTTT	CASSRTDNTEAFF
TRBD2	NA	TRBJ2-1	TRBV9	TGTGCCAGCAGCGTAGCCTTTAGCGGGGGCCTTAATGAGCAGTTCTTC	CASSVAFSGGLNEQFF
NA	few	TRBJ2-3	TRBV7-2	TGTGCCAGCAGGCCCCGGACAGACGACCGGGATACGCAGTATTTT	CASRPRTDDRDTQYF
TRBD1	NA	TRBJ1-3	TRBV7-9	TGTGCCAGCAGCCCTCCTGGACAGGCTTGGTGGGGAAACACCATATATTTT	CASSPPGQAWWGNTIYF
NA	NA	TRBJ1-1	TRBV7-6	TGTGCCAGCAGCTTAGCGTCCAGGCAGAACACTGAAGCTTTCTTT	CASSLASRQNTEAFF